This T cell receptor (beta chain) was found in a study of blood T cells in healthy people across ages. Healthy individuals of Caucasian origin from Russia, aged about 6 to 100, served as donors. Each sample gave at least 6.5 million isolated PBMCs. Combining a sample-barcoded 5' primer with a J-beta primer mix, a second PCR ran for 7 to 11 cycles. TCRdb reanalysed the 5' RACE reads using MiXCR and keeps one entry per CDR3 protein. The sample has about 930,000 distinct CDR3 sequences, around 29% seen once. Trimming cost V 6 bases and J 1 base, with 12 bases left between them. The CDR3 totals 14 residues. This clonotype has more than one count but fewer than ten. The sample was also linked to a second study, of T cells of mothers and their children.

The sample comprised blood. The chain uses TRBV12-3 or TRBV12-4 and TRBJ1-1; D is undetermined. The receptor was derived from a middle-aged woman in good health. CDR3: CASRPTAANTEAFF. The DNA of the CDR3 is TGTGCCAGCAGACCCACAGCGGCGAACACTGAAGCTTTCTTT.